This record covers a single T cell receptor beta chain. The entry originates in a study of blood T cell repertoires in COVID-19. Study-level background: COVID-19 samples collected from the United States, Italy and Spain covered acute and convalescent phases. Sources were T cells, B-cell-depleted T cells, or PBMCs; the material itself was cDNA or gDNA.

Per the original data handling: Researchers report that nucleated cell counts were estimated from reference gene primer amplification. The assay was immunoSEQ multiplex PCR, and TCRdb's table has in-frame clones only and misses some. The D gene and trimming were derived from the DNA, and the V and J assignments and clone size from that table. The repertoire holds approximately 180,000 clones, with approximately 89% as singletons. Living in about two dozen US areas, the participants were between roughly 18 and 89 years of age. The ends lost 1 base at V and 4 bases at J; junction bases unmatched: 6. CDR1 is SGHVS, CDR2 FQNEAQ, per germline. CDR3 length: 16 amino acids.

Material: PBMCs or T cells enriched from blood (not recorded which). V is TRBV7-8 and J is TRBJ2-1, with 8 bases that match TRBD2. The TCR comes from a woman aged 40 to 50 with acute COVID-19. The CDR3 reads CASSLEAGGTYNEQFF. DNA for the CDR3: TGTGCCAGCAGCTTAGAGGCGGGGGGTACATACAATGAGCAGTTCTTC.